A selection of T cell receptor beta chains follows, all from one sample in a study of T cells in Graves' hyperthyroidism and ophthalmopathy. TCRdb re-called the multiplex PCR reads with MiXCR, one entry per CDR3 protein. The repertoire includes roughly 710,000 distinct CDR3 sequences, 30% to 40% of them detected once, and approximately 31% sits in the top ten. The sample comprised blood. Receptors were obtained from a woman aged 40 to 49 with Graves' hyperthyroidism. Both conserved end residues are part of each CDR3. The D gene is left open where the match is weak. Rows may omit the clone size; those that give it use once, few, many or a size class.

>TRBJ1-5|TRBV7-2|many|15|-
TGTGCCAGCAGCTCAGAGCCTCCGGGAGCTCAGCCCCAGCATTTT
CASSSEPPGAQPQHF
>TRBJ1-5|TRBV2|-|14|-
TGTGCCTGGAGTTTGTCAGGGAAAAATCAGCCCCAGCATTTT
CAWSLSGKNQPQHF
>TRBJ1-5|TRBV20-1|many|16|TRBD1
TGCAGTGCTGTCAGCGGGACAGGGTTTAGCAATCAGCCCCAGCATTTT
CSAVSGTGFSNQPQHF
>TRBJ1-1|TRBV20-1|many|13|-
TGCAGTGCTCCTTGGATTGGGGCGGCGGTAGCTTTCTTT
CSAPWIGAAVAFF
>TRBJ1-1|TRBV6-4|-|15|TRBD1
TGTGCCAGCAGTGACTCGTGGGACAGGGCCACTGAAGCTTTCTTT
CASSDSWDRATEAFF
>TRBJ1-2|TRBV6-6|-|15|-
TGTGCCAGCAGTTACTCGATGCAGGGAGAACGTGGCTACACCTTC
CASSYSMQGERGYTF
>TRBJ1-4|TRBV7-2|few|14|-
TGTGCCAGCAGCTTGGGCAGGTCGGATGAAAAACTGTTTTTT
CASSLGRSDEKLFF
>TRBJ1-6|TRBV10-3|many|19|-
TGTGCCATCAGTGAGTCCCCCGACCGAGGTAGCTCCTATAATTCACCCCTCCACTTT
CAISESPDRGSSYNSPLHF
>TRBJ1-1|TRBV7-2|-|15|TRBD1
TGTGCCAGCAGCTTACAGGGGGCGTCAAGCACTGAAGCTTTCTTT
CASSLQGASSTEAFF
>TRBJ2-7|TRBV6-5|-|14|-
TGTGCCAGCATGTCATACAGGGAGGACTACGAGCAGTACTTC
CASMSYREDYEQYF
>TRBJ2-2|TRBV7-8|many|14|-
TGTGCCAGCAGCGGGACCTCAGGGACCGGGGAGCTGTTTTTT
CASSGTSGTGELFF
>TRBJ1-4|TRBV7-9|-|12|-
TGCGCCAGCAGCCCCACTCGAGGCGGACTGTTTTTT
CASSPTRGGLFF
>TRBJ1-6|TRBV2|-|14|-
TGTGCCAGCCGATCACAGGGAGCAGGTTCACCCCTCCACTTT
CASRSQGAGSPLHF
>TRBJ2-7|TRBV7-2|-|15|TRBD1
TGTGCCAGCAGCTTAGTTTTCGGGACAGTCGGCGAGCAGTACTTC
CASSLVFGTVGEQYF
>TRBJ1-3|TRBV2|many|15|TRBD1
TGTGCCAGCAGTGAGGTTACAGGGGGCGGAAACACCATATATTTT
CASSEVTGGGNTIYF
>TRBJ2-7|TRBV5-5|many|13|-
TGTGCCAGCAGCCATGGGGCAGGGTCCGAGCAGTACTTC
CASSHGAGSEQYF
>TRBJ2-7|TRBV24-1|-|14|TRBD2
TGTGCCACCAGTGACCCCGGGACTAGCGCAGAGCAGTACTTC
CATSDPGTSAEQYF
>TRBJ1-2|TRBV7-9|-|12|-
TGTGCCAGCAGCGTTTATGGATATGGCTACACCTTC
CASSVYGYGYTF
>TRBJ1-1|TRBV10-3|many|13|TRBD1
TGTGCCATAAGACAGGGAGTCGGCACTGAAGCTTTCTTT
CAIRQGVGTEAFF
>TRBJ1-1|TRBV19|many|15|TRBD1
TGTGCCAGTAGTATCGCACGACAGGGTAGTCCTGAAGCTTTCTTT
CASSIARQGSPEAFF
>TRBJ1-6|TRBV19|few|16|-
TGTGCCAGTAGGGGAGGGGAGAGCTCCTATAATTCACCCCTCCACTTT
CASRGGESSYNSPLHF
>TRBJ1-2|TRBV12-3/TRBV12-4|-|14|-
TGTGCCAGCTCTCCGGGACGGGAAAACTATGGCTACACCTTC
CASSPGRENYGYTF
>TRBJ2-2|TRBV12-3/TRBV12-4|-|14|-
TGTGCCACTCGCCCCCCCGTAAACACCGGGGAGCTGTTTTTT
CATRPPVNTGELFF
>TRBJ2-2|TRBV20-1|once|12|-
TGCAGTGCTAGCGCTCCCGGTGGGGGGCTGTTTTTT
CSASAPGGGLFF
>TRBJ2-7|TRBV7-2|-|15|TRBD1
TGTGCCAGCAGCTGTCGGACAGGGGGTTTCGACGAGCAGTACTTC
CASSCRTGGFDEQYF
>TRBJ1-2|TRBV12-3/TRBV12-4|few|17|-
TGTGCCAGCAGTCGGATGGACAGCGCCCAGGGAGCCTATGGCTACACCTTC
CASSRMDSAQGAYGYTF
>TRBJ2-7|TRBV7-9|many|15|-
TGTGCCAGCAGTCCATCCAAACACCCGAGAGACGAGCAGTACTTC
CASSPSKHPRDEQYF
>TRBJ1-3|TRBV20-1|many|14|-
TGCAGTGCTAATAAGGATTACTCTGGAAACACCATATATTTT
CSANKDYSGNTIYF
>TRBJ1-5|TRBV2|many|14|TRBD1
TGTGCCAGCAGCGGGGGACAGGGTTATCAGCCCCAGCATTTT
CASSGGQGYQPQHF
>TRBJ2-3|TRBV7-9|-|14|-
TGTGCCAGCAGCTTTGGATGGGGAATAGATACGCAGTATTTT
CASSFGWGIDTQYF
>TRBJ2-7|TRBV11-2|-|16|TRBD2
TGTGCCAGCAGCTTAGGGTTGGTAGCGGGAGAAAGCGAGCAGTACTTC
CASSLGLVAGESEQYF
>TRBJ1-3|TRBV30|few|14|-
TGTGCCTGGGGACGTGACAACTCTGGAAACACCATATATTTT
CAWGRDNSGNTIYF
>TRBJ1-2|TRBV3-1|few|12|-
TGTGCCAGCAGCCAACTCCGGGGTGGCTACACCTTC
CASSQLRGGYTF
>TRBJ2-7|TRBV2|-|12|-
TGTGCCAGCAGGAGGGGGGGGGGCGAGCAGTACTTC
CASRRGGGEQYF
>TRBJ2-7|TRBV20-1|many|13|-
TGCAGTGCTAGAGACACTAGTCTTTGGGAGCAGTACTTC
CSARDTSLWEQYF
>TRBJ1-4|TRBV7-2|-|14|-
TGTGCCAGCAGCTCCGGGCCGGGTAGTGAAAAACTGTTTTTT
CASSSGPGSEKLFF
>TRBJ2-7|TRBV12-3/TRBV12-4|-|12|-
TGTGCCAGCAGCGGGCCAGGGTTCGAGCAGTACTTC
CASSGPGFEQYF
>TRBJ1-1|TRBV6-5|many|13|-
TGTGCCAGCAGCTTGAATTGGAACACTGAAGCTTTCTTT
CASSLNWNTEAFF
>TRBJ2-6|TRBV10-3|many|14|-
TGTGCCATCAGAGATTTCTCTGGGGCCAACGTCCTGACTTTC
CAIRDFSGANVLTF
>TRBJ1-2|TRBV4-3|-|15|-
TGCGCCAGCAGCCAAGCGGGGCTTGGAAGGGCTGGCTACACCTTC
CASSQAGLGRAGYTF
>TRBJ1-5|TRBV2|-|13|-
TGTGCCAGCAGTGAGCGGTACAATCAGCCCCAGCATTTT
CASSERYNQPQHF
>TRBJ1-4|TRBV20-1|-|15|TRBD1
TGCAGTGCTAGAGCACCGGGACAGGGATACGAAAAACTGTTTTTT
CSARAPGQGYEKLFF
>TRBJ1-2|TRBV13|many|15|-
TGTGCCAGCAGCGGTACTCGGGGGAATGGGTATGGCTACACCTTC
CASSGTRGNGYGYTF
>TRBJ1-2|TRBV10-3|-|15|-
TGTGCCATCAGGGGTAGCGGGGGGCCTAACAATGGCTACACCTTC
CAIRGSGGPNNGYTF
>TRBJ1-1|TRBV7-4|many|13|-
TGTGCCAGCAGCCCAACGGGGGGGAGTGAAGCTTTCTTT
CASSPTGGSEAFF